The 4 T cell receptor beta chains given below trace back to one sample, sequenced in a study of CD8 T cell repertoires and HIV-1 epitope variants. These TCRs' antigens remain unknown. Clones were sequenced by immunoSEQ multiplex PCR, and TCRdb holds only the in-frame ones, with some missing. The table lists thousands of clones, 60% to 70% of them singletons. The specimen sequenced was cultured CD8+ T cells derived from PBMCs. The source is a male donor with HIV.

The CDR3 region is CASSLPPGGETGELFF. As DNA, the CDR3 is TGTGCCAGCAGCTTACCCCCAGGGGGAGAGACCGGGGAGCTGTTTTTT. V gene TRBV9 combines with J gene TRBJ2-2; TRBD1 aligns across 7 bases. CDR3 length equals 16 residues. CDR1 and CDR2 from the germline V gene are SGDLS and YYNGEE. Trimming at V came to 4 bases and at J to 5 bases, leaving 11 bases not matched to a gene.

CDR3 nucleotides: TGCGCCAGCACCCACCCGGTAGCGGGGTTCACCGGGGAGCTGTTTTTT. This translates into CASTHPVAGFTGELFF. This chain uses TRBV10-1 with TRBJ2-2; 8 bases are shared with TRBD2. The CDR3 totals 16 residues. J was trimmed by 4 bases and V by 7 bases; bases with no gene match: 11. Germline CDR1 WNHNN, CDR2 SYGVQD (reference sequence).

The rearrangement joins TRBV19 to TRBJ1-5; 7 nucleotides line up with TRBD1. CDR3 length: 15 amino acids. Looked up from germline, CDR1 is LNHDA and CDR2 is SQIVND (reference sequence). J was trimmed by 5 bases and V by 9 bases; bases with no gene match: 13. CDR3: CASTRNRGSDQPQHF. Written as DNA, the CDR3 is TGTGCCAGCACTAGAAACAGGGGTTCGGATCAGCCCCAGCATTTT. The entire variable domain, with the rest obtained from reference TRBV19 and TRBJ1-5, is as follows: DGGITQSPKYLFRKEGQNVTLSCEQNLNHDAMYWYRQDPGQGLRLIYYSQIVNDFQKGDIAEGYSVSREKKESFPLTVTSAQKNPTAFYLCASTRNRGSDQPQHFGDGTRLSIL.

This chain connects TRBV11-3 to TRBJ2-3; D gene unclear. The length of the CDR3 is 12 residues. Germline V gene sequence: CDR1 SGHNT, CDR2 YENEEA. The V and J ends lost 6 bases and 4 bases respectively, with 8 bases between them. CDR3 in amino acids: CASSFRADTQYF. The CDR3 coding sequence is TGTGCCAGCAGTTTCCGAGCAGATACGCAGTATTTT. Supplemented by reference TRBV11-3 and TRBJ2-3, the full variable domain reads EAGVVQSPRYKIIEKKQPVAFWCNPISGHNTLYWYLQNLGQGPELLIRYENEEAVDDSQLPKDRFSAERLKGVDSTLKIQPAELGDSAVYLCASSFRADTQYFGPGTRLTVL.